This TCR beta chain is from a study of T cells in Graves' hyperthyroidism and ophthalmopathy. Study-wide results and caveats: In the blood, most expanded thyroid clonotypes above 0.001 appeared as well.

RNA transcripts were the template for amplifying TCR beta CDR3 regions. The HTBI primer set served for first-round RT-PCR of the TCR CDR3. One entry per CDR3 protein, called by TCRdb with MiXCR from the multiplex PCR reads. In the table there are 190,000 or so distinct CDR3 sequences, around 20% of which are singletons. Turning to this clonotype: What it binds is unknown.

The TCR was taken from a man between 35 and 55 years old with Graves' hyperthyroidism. Material for sequencing was blood.

The CDR3 loop is CASSQRGGRTGELFF. The CDR3 DNA reads as TGTGCCAGCAGCCAGCGGGGGGGGCGGACCGGGGAGCTGTTTTTT. This chain connects TRBV7-3 to TRBJ2-2, with TRBD2 matching over 10 bases. The CDR3 sequence is 15 residues long. Trimming cost V 5 bases and J 5 bases; bases outside gene matches: 5. CDR1 and CDR2 from the germline V gene are SGHTA and FQGTGA.